Listed below are T cell receptor beta chains from one sample, sequenced in a study of T cell responses to AZD1222 COVID-19 vaccine. Libraries were prepared by immunoSEQ multiplex PCR; TCRdb keeps only in-frame clonotypes and omits some of them. This sample yields about 110,000 clones, of which roughly nine tenths are seen a single time; 3% to 3.5% belongs to the top ten. This specimen was peripheral blood, taken on day 0 of MenACWY control vaccination. The receptors originated from an adult in good health. CDR3s include the opening cysteine and the closing phenylalanine or tryptophan. The order of the fields is V gene, J gene, D gene, clone size, CDR3 DNA, CDR3 protein. D genes are given only for firm matches. Part of the rows lack a size; the others show once, few, many or a class for expanded clones.

TRBV18	TRBJ2-3	NA	NA	TGTGCCAGCTCACCTGGGGGGTTGGGCACAGATACGCAGTATTTT	CASSPGGLGTDTQYF
TRBV7-9	TRBJ2-1	NA	NA	TGTGCCAGCAGCTTCTCAACCCCAAGCGGGCCTCCCAATGAGCAGTTCTTC	CASSFSTPSGPPNEQFF
TRBV4-1	TRBJ1-6	NA	NA	TGCGCCAGCAGCCAAGATCCCCAGGACACCTCCTATAATTCACCCCTCCACTTT	CASSQDPQDTSYNSPLHF
TRBV24-1	TRBJ2-1	TRBD2	NA	TGTGCCACCAGTGATTCCACTAGCGGGGGGCCCCTCTCCTACAATGAGCAGTTCTTC	CATSDSTSGGPLSYNEQFF
TRBV20-1	TRBJ1-1	NA	NA	TGCAGTGCTAGTTCGACAGTGAACACTGAAGCTTTCTTT	CSASSTVNTEAFF
TRBV28	TRBJ1-2	NA	NA	TGTGCCAGCAGTTTATTCCCAGGGGCGGGCAGCTATGGCTACACCTTC	CASSLFPGAGSYGYTF
TRBV5-1	TRBJ2-3	TRBD2	NA	TGCGCCAGCAGTCCTACCGGGGGGTTAGATACGCAGTATTTT	CASSPTGGLDTQYF
TRBV4-1	TRBJ2-1	TRBD2	few	TGCGCCAGCAGCCACCCCCTCCTTGCGGGGGGGCTTAATGAGCAGTTCTTC	CASSHPLLAGGLNEQFF
TRBV18	TRBJ1-5	NA	NA	TGTGCCAGCTCACCACTGGTAGGGGGGGATCAGCCCCAGCATTTT	CASSPLVGGDQPQHF
TRBV6-2/TRBV6-3	TRBJ1-1	NA	NA	TGTGCCAGCAGTAAAACCGGGGACCTCACTGAAGCTTTCTTT	CASSKTGDLTEAFF
TRBV11-2	TRBJ1-1	TRBD1	NA	TGTGCCAGCAGCCCTCGAGGGACAGGGGGAGCAGGGACTGAAGCTTTCTTT	CASSPRGTGGAGTEAFF
TRBV4-1	TRBJ2-7	TRBD1	NA	TGCGCCAGCAGCCAGCTACAGGGGGCCTACGAGCAGTACTTC	CASSQLQGAYEQYF
TRBV27	TRBJ2-7	TRBD2	NA	TGTGCCAGCAGTTCTGGTCCGGGACTACAGGTTTACGAGCAGTACTTC	CASSSGPGLQVYEQYF
TRBV6-5	TRBJ2-1	NA	NA	TGTGCCAGCCGGGGTGGGGGCGATCCCTACAATGAGCAGTTCTTC	CASRGGGDPYNEQFF
TRBV9	TRBJ2-1	NA	NA	TGTGCCAGCAGCGCACGCCAACCTGGAGGTGAGCAGTTCTTC	CASSARQPGGEQFF
TRBV7-8	TRBJ2-3	NA	NA	TGTGCCAGCAGCTTAGTGGCCAGCCCTAGCACAGATACGCAGTATTTT	CASSLVASPSTDTQYF
TRBV15	TRBJ1-1	NA	NA	TGTGCCACCAGCAGGGGAGGCACATCGAACACTGAAGCTTTCTTT	CATSRGGTSNTEAFF
TRBV10-3	TRBJ1-1	TRBD1	NA	TGTGCCATCAGTGCCAACAGGGGGATAATGAACACTGAAGCTTTCTTT	CAISANRGIMNTEAFF
TRBV6-5	TRBJ1-1	NA	NA	TGTGCCAGCAGTTTGCAAAAGGACACTGAAGCTTTCTTT	CASSLQKDTEAFF
TRBV5-5	TRBJ2-7	NA	NA	TGTGCCAGCAGCTTGGCCTCGGCAGGGACCTACGAGCAGTACTTC	CASSLASAGTYEQYF
TRBV3-1/TRBV3-2	TRBJ1-3	NA	NA	TGTGCCAGCAGCCAAGAGGAGAACACCATATATTTT	CASSQEENTIYF
TRBV28	TRBJ1-5	NA	NA	TGTGCCAGCAGTTGGGGGGGCAATCAGCCCCAGCATTTT	CASSWGGNQPQHF
TRBV6-5	TRBJ1-1	NA	NA	TGTGCCAGCAGGACGGCCCTGAACACTGAAGCTTTCTTT	CASRTALNTEAFF
TRBV4-3	TRBJ1-6	NA	NA	TGCGCCAGCAGCCAACGACTTAGTAATTCACCCCTCCACTTT	CASSQRLSNSPLHF
TRBV30	TRBJ2-1	NA	few	TGTGCCTGGAGTCCAGGGGGGGAGCAGTTCTTC	CAWSPGGEQFF
TRBV2	TRBJ1-1	NA	NA	TGTGCCAGCGGCCTACAAAACACTGAAGCTTTCTTT	CASGLQNTEAFF
TRBV29-1	TRBJ1-1	NA	NA	TGCAGCGTTGGAGGGGAGGGTGCTGAAGCTTTCTTT	CSVGGEGAEAFF